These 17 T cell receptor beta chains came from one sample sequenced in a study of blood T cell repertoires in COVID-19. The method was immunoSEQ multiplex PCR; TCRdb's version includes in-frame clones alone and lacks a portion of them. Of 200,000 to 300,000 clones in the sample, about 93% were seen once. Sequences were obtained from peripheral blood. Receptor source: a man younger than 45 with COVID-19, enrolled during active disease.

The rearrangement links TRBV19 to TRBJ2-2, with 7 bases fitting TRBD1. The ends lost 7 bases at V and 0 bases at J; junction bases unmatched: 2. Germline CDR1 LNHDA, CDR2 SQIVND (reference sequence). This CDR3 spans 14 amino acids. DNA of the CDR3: TGTGCCAGTAAAGGGACAGCGAACACCGGGGAGCTGTTTTTT. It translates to CASKGTANTGELFF.

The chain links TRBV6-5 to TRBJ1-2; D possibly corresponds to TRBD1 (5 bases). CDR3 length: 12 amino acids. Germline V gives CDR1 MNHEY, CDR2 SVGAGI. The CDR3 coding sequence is TGTGCTTCAGGGCAGATAGTCTATGGCTACACCTTC. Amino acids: CASGQIVYGYTF.

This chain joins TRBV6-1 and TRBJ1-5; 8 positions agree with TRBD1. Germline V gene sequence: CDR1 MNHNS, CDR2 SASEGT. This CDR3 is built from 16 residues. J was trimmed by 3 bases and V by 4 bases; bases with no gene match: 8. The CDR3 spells CASSGETGGVNQPQHF. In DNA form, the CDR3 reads TGTGCCAGCAGTGGGGAAACAGGGGGAGTCAATCAGCCCCAGCATTTT.

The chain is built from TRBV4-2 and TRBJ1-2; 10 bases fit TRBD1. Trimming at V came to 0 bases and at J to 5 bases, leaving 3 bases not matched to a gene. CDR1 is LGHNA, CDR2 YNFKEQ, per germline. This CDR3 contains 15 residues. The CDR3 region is CASSQDPGQGYGYTF. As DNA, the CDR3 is TGTGCCAGCAGCCAAGATCCGGGACAGGGGTATGGCTACACCTTC.

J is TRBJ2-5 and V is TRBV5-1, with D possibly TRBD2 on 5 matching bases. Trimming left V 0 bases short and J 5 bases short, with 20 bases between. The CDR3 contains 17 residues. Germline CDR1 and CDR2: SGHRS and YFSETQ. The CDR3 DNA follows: TGCGCCAGCAGCTTGGGTCGGGGTAGGGTTTTCGGGGAGACCCAGTACTTC. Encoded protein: CASSLGRGRVFGETQYF.

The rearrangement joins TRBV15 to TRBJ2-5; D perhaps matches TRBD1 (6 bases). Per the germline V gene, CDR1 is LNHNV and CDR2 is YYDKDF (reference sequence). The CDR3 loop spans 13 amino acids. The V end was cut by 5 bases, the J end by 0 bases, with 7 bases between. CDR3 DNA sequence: TGTGCCACCAGCTCAGGGGACCAAGAGACCCAGTACTTC. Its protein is CATSSGDQETQYF.

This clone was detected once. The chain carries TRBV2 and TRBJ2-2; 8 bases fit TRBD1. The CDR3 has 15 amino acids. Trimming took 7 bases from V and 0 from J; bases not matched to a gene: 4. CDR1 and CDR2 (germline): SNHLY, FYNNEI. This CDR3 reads CASIPDRANTGELFF. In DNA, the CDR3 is TGTGCCAGCATACCGGACAGGGCGAACACCGGGGAGCTGTTTTTT.

The CDR3 coding sequence is TGTGCCAGCAGTGATAGACAGGGTTACGGCTATGGCTACACCTTC. Protein: CASSDRQGYGYGYTF. The chain recombines TRBV6-1 with TRBJ1-2; 7 bases line up with TRBD1. This CDR3 has 15 amino acids. V shed 3 bases and J 4 bases; nucleotides not matched to a gene: 8. Per germline, CDR1 MNHNS and CDR2 SASEGT.

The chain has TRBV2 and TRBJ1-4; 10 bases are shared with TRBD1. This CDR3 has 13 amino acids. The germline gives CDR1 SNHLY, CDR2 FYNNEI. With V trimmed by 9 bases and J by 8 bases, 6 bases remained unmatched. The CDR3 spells CARGTGENEKLFF. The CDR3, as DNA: TGTGCCAGGGGGACAGGGGAAAACGAAAAACTGTTTTTT.

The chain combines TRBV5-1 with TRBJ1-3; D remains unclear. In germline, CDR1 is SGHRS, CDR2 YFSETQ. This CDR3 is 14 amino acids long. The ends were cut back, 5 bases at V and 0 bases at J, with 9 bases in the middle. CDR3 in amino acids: CASRQTSSGNTIYF. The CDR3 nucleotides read TGCGCCAGCAGACAGACGAGCTCTGGAAACACCATATATTTT.

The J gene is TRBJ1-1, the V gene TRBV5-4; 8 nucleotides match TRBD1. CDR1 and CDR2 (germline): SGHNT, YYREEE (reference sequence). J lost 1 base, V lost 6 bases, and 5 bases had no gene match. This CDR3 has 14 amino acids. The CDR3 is CASNNRGGNTEAFF. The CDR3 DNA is TGTGCCAGCAACAACAGGGGGGGGAACACTGAAGCTTTCTTT.

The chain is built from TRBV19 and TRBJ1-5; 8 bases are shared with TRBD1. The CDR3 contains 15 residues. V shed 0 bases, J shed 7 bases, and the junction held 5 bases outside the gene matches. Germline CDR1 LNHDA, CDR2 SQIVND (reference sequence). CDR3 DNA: TGTGCCAGTAGTATAGAGGACAGGGAGGGCCAGCCCCAGCATTTT. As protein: CASSIEDREGQPQHF. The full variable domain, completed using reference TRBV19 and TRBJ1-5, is DGGITQSPKYLFRKEGQNVTLSCEQNLNHDAMYWYRQDPGQGLRLIYYSQIVNDFQKGDIAEGYSVSREKKESFPLTVTSAQKNPTAFYLCASSIEDREGQPQHFGDGTRLSIL.

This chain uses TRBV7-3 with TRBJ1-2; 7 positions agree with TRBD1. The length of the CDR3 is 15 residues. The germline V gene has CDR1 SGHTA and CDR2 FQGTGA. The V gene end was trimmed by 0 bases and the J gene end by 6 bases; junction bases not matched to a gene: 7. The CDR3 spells CASSLTGSRGDGYTF. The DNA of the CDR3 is TGTGCCAGCAGCTTAACGGGAAGCAGGGGGGATGGCTACACCTTC. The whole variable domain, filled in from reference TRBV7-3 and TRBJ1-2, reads GAGVSQTPSNKVTEKGKYVELRCDPISGHTALYWYRQSLGQGPEFLIYFQGTGAADDSGLPNDRFFAVRPEGSVSTLKIQRTERGDSAVYLCASSLTGSRGDGYTFGSGTRLTVV.

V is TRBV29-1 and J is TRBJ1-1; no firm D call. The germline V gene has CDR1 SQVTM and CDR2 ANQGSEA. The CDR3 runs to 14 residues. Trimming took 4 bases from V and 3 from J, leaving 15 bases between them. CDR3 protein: CSVGRGGMDTEAFF. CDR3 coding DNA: TGCAGCGTTGGCCGGGGAGGTATGGACACTGAAGCTTTCTTT.

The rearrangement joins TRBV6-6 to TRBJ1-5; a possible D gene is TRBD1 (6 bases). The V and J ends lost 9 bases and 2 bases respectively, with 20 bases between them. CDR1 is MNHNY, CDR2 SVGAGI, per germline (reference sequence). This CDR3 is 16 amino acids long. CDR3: CASGERDKRRNQPQHF. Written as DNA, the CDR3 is TGTGCCAGTGGTGAGCGGGACAAACGACGCAATCAGCCCCAGCATTTT.

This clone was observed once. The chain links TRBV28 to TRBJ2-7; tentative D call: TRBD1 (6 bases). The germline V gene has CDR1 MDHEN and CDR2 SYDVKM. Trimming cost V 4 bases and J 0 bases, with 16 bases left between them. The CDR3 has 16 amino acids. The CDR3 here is CASSYGQPRSSYEQYF. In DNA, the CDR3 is TGTGCCAGCAGTTATGGACAGCCCCGAAGCTCCTACGAGCAGTACTTC.

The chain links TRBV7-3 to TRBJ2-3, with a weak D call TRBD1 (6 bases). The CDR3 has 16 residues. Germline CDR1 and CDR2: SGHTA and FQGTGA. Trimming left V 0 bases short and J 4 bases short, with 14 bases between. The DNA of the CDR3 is TGTGCCAGCAGCTTAACTGGGGGCAGGGTCGCAGATACGCAGTATTTT. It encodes CASSLTGGRVADTQYF.